This TCR beta chain comes out of a study of blood T cell repertoires in COVID-19. Across the study: T cells, B-cell-depleted T cells, or PBMCs supplied cDNA or gDNA.

Using immunoSEQ multiplex PCR, the repertoire was profiled, and TCRdb retains in-frame clones only, with some absent. The sample holds about 480,000 clones, around 87% seen once. The CDR3 loop spans 16 amino acids. Losses at the gene ends were 2 bases for V and 4 bases for J; bases not matched to a gene: 6. Germline V gene sequence: CDR1 LGHDT, CDR2 YNNKEL (reference sequence). The V and J genes are TRBV3-1 (or the pseudogene TRBV3-2) and TRBJ2-1; TRBD2 matches at 9 bases. What was sequenced was PBMCs or T cells enriched from blood (not recorded which). The source of this sequence is a woman aged 40 to 50 who had recovered from COVID-19. DNA for the CDR3: TGTGCCAGCAGCCAATCCGGGACTAGCCTATACAATGAGCAGTTCTTC. Translating gives CASSQSGTSLYNEQFF.